The 8 T cell receptor beta chains in this list originate from one sample, sequenced in a study of blood T cell repertoires in COVID-19. The data were produced by immunoSEQ multiplex PCR, yet TCRdb's version contains in-frame clones alone and is incomplete. The table shows over 200,000 clones, with 86% occurring only once. Source material: PBMCs or T cells enriched from blood (not recorded which). The receptor source for this set is a woman between 45 and 65 years old in a cohort exposed to, infected with or recovered from COVID-19 (not recorded which).

The sample holds a few counts of this clone. V is TRBV27 and J is TRBJ1-1; 8 bases are shared with TRBD1. Losses at the gene ends were 3 bases for V and 6 bases for J; bases not matched to a gene: 9. CDR1 and CDR2 from the germline V gene are MNHEY and SMNVEV (reference sequence). This CDR3 is 15 amino acids long. The CDR3 nucleotides read TGTGCCAGCAGTTTTGGCAGGGACAGGTACGCTGAAGCTTTCTTT. This sequence encodes CASSFGRDRYAEAFF.

The chain recombines TRBV12-3 or TRBV12-4 with TRBJ1-4; no reliable D call. The CDR3 totals 12 residues. Trimming pared 4 bases from V and 10 bases from J, leaving 10 bases between. This CDR3 reads CASSSGGPKLFF. The CDR3, as DNA: TGTGCCAGCAGTTCCGGAGGACCAAAACTGTTTTTT.

The V and J genes are TRBV5-6 and TRBJ2-3; TRBD2 might be the D (5 bases). Looked up from germline, CDR1 is SGHDT and CDR2 is YYEEEE. The CDR3 is made up of 15 amino acids. Deletions cut 6 bases from V and 5 bases from J, with 19 bases between. The CDR3 protein is CASTPMGEAGDTQYF. The CDR3 DNA reads as TGTGCCAGCACCCCGATGGGCGAGGCGGGAGATACGCAGTATTTT.

The CDR3 DNA reads TGTGCCAGCAGCTTAGCCTCTCCGGGACAGGATCCATACGAGCAGTACTTC. Amino acid sequence: CASSLASPGQDPYEQYF. The chain combines TRBV11-3 with TRBJ2-7; TRBD1 agrees at 8 bases. Germline V gene data show CDR1 as SGHNT and CDR2 as YENEEA. The CDR3 runs to 17 residues. The V segment lost 1 base and the J segment 4 bases; nucleotides outside the gene matches: 12.

This clone turned up a few times. The chain uses TRBV13 and TRBJ2-7; TRBD2 is a possible D gene (7 bases). This CDR3 has 13 residues. The germline V and J ends were trimmed by 1 base and 5 bases, with 9 bases remaining between them. Germline V gene data show CDR1 as PRHDT and CDR2 as FYEKMQ (reference sequence). The CDR3 loop reads CASSLVRGHEQYF. CDR3 bases: TGTGCCAGCAGCTTAGTGCGGGGGCACGAGCAGTACTTC.

The chain recombines TRBV6-5 with TRBJ2-4; D not resolved. This CDR3 contains 14 residues. From germline, CDR1 is MNHEY and CDR2 SVGAGI. Trimming pared 6 bases from V and 0 bases from J, leaving 9 bases between. The CDR3 sequence is CASSTVLAKNIQYF. DNA of the CDR3: TGTGCCAGCAGCACAGTATTAGCCAAAAACATTCAGTACTTC.

The chain joins TRBV10-3 to TRBJ1-1; 12 nucleotides match TRBD1. J was trimmed by 1 base and V by 5 bases; bases with no gene match: 8. CDR3 length: 17 amino acids. Germline V gives CDR1 ENHRY, CDR2 SYGVKD. The CDR3 spells CAISPGTGGRENTEAFF. CDR3 nucleotide sequence: TGTGCCATCAGTCCCGGGACAGGGGGCCGGGAGAACACTGAAGCTTTCTTT.

The gene calls are TRBV14 and TRBJ1-6; 8 positions match TRBD1. CDR1 is SGHDN and CDR2 is FVKESK in the germline V gene. The CDR3 sequence is 14 residues long. The V segment lost 1 base and the J segment 9 bases; nucleotides outside the gene matches: 2. The CDR3 region is CASSQVQGVSPLHF. CDR3 nucleotides: TGTGCCAGCAGCCAAGTACAGGGGGTTTCACCCCTCCACTTT. The full variable domain, its missing parts supplied by reference TRBV14 and TRBJ1-6, is EAGVTQFPSHSVIEKGQTVTLRCDPISGHDNLYWYRRVMGKEIKFLLHFVKESKQDESGMPNNRFLAERTGGTYSTLKVQPAELEDSGVYFCASSQVQGVSPLHFGNGTRLTVT.